One sample yielded the 22 T cell receptor beta chains listed below, sequenced in a study of metastatic and nonmetastatic thyroid tumors. No treatment had been given to any patient before thyroid surgery. TCRdb reassembled clones from the PCR reads with MiXCR. The sample contains roughly 72,000 clones, about 17% of which appear only once. Sequencing used blood. The receptors come from a female donor with papillary thyroid cancer or a benign thyroid nodule (not recorded which). Some clones in this sample may be carry-over from other donors' samples.

This clone was recorded at least ten times. The chain recombines TRBV5-1 with TRBJ2-7; 12 bases are shared with TRBD1. This CDR3 has 14 residues. In germline, CDR1 is SGHRS, CDR2 YFSETQ. Losses at the gene ends were 3 bases for V and 7 bases for J; bases not matched to a gene: 5. CDR3 bases: TGCGCCAGCAGCTGGGGACAGGGGGCAGGGGAGCAGTACTTC. Amino acid sequence: CASSWGQGAGEQYF.

This clone was counted only a few times. A much larger clone is a single base away; this may be a read error. The rearrangement joins TRBV11-2 to TRBJ2-1; either TRBD1 or TRBD2 may supply D (5 bases each). The germline V gene encodes CDR1 SGHAT and CDR2 FQNNGV. Trimming pared 1 base from V and 10 bases from J, leaving 17 bases between. This CDR3 has 15 residues. Written as DNA, the CDR3 is TGTGCCAGCAGCTTAGGAGGGGCTCAATGGAGGGAGCAGTTCTTC. This translates into CASSLGGAQWREQFF.

This clone has at least ten counts. The V and J genes are TRBV28 and TRBJ1-2; a possible D gene is TRBD1 (5 bases). Germline lookup yields CDR1 MDHEN and CDR2 SYDVKM. The CDR3 loop spans 14 amino acids. The V and J ends lost 3 bases and 8 bases respectively, with 16 bases between them. CDR3 in DNA: TGTGCCAGCAGTTTTGGGGCAGGGACTTCAGGCTACACCTTC. Translating it yields CASSFGAGTSGYTF.

This clone appeared many times. A read error may be the cause here, since a much bigger clone is one base away. V usage is TRBV24-1 and J usage is TRBJ2-5, with 8 positions matching TRBD1. This CDR3 comprises 15 residues. Germline V lookup: CDR1 KGHDR, CDR2 SFDVKD. J gave up 5 bases and V 1 base, and 5 bases lay outside the gene matches. For the CDR3, the DNA is TGTGCCACCAGTGATTTAGGGACAGGCTACGAGACCCAGTACTTC. This gives the protein CATSDLGTGYETQYF.

About this clone itself: A much larger clone differs by one base, so this may be a read error. The genes are TRBV5-6 and TRBJ2-2; 8 bases fit TRBD1. The germline V gene has CDR1 SGHDT and CDR2 YYEEEE. The CDR3 spans 15 residues. Unmatched junction bases numbered 7, after V lost 4 bases and J lost 5 bases. CDR3 sequence (DNA): TGTGCCAGCAGCCGACAGGGGCCCCAAACCGGGGAGCTGTTTTTT. Its translation is CASSRQGPQTGELFF.

This clone was counted at least ten times. At the DNA level, this CDR3 is encoded by other sequences in the same sample as well. This chain uses TRBV28 with TRBJ2-3; 10 positions match TRBD1. The V and J ends lost 6 bases and 6 bases, in that order; junction bases with no gene match: 9. Per germline, CDR1 MDHEN and CDR2 SYDVKM. The CDR3 totals 15 residues. The CDR3 coding sequence is TGTGCCAGCAGCCCGGGACAGGGGATCACCGATACGCAGTATTTT. It specifies CASSPGQGITDTQYF.

This clone was seen at least ten times. This chain links TRBV30 with TRBJ1-5; perhaps TRBD1 as D (5 bases). The CDR3 length is 13 residues. The V gene lost 3 bases and the J gene lost 6 bases, with 12 bases spanning the gap. Per the germline V gene, CDR1 is GTSNPN and CDR2 is SVGIG (reference sequence). CDR3 sequence: CAWSFVGGQPQHF. CDR3 DNA: TGTGCCTGGAGCTTCGTCGGGGGTCAGCCCCAGCATTTT.

This clone was recorded many times. The chain carries TRBV11-2 and TRBJ2-7; D tentatively fits TRBD1 or TRBD2 (5 bases each). Germline lookup yields CDR1 SGHAT and CDR2 FQNNGV. The V gene lost 1 base and the J gene lost 4 bases, with 20 bases spanning the gap. This CDR3 comprises 17 residues. The CDR3 DNA reads TGTGCCAGCAGCTTAGGAGGGTTAGGGGAGAACTTATACGAGCAGTACTTC. Translated: CASSLGGLGENLYEQYF.

Worth noting for this clone: A read error may account for a junction end that differs from germline. The chain employs TRBV11-2 and TRBJ2-7; D not resolved. The germline CDR1 and CDR2 sequences are SGHAT and FQNNGV. The CDR3 loop spans 18 amino acids. CDR3 bases: TGTGCCAGCAGCTTAGTATGGACCCACGGTGTGGGCCCCTACGATCAGTACTTC. Protein: CASSLVWTHGVGPYDQYF.

At least ten counts were recorded for this clone. The chain employs TRBV11-2 and TRBJ2-2; maybe TRBD2 (5 bases). The CDR3 is 15 residues long. Germline V lookup: CDR1 SGHAT, CDR2 FQNNGV. The V end was cut by 1 base, the J end by 5 bases, with 11 bases between. CDR3 bases: TGTGCCAGCAGCTTAGTTCTAAGGAGGACCGGGGAGCTGTTTTTT. Its protein product is CASSLVLRRTGELFF. Full variable domain (missing parts from reference TRBV11-2 and TRBJ2-2): EAGVAQSPRYKIIEKRQSVAFWCNPISGHATLYWYQQILGQGPKLLIQFQNNGVVDDSQLPKDRFSAERLKGVDSTLKIQPAKLEDSAVYLCASSLVLRRTGELFFGEGSRLTVL.

The J gene is TRBJ2-1, the V gene TRBV6-2 or TRBV6-3, with TRBD2 matching 11 bases. Germline values: CDR1 MNHEY, CDR2 SVGEGT. V was clipped by 0 bases and J by 0 bases; unmatched bases: 7. The CDR3 is 19 amino acids. The CDR3 DNA reads as TGTGCCAGCAGTTACTCGACTAGCGGGGAACTGAGCTCCTACAATGAGCAGTTCTTC. Amino acid sequence: CASSYSTSGELSSYNEQFF.

This clone was detected many times. This chain connects TRBV28 to TRBJ2-7, with no clear D. CDR3 length: 12 amino acids. Deletions cut 3 bases from V and 2 bases from J, with 5 bases between. Per the germline V gene, CDR1 is MDHEN and CDR2 is SYDVKM. CDR3 protein: CASSFAAYEQYF. The CDR3 region has the DNA TGTGCCAGCAGTTTTGCGGCCTACGAGCAGTACTTC. Using reference TRBV28 and TRBJ2-7 for the parts outside the CDR3, the full variable domain is DVKVTQSSRYLVKRTGEKVFLECVQDMDHENMFWYRQDPGLGLRLIYFSYDVKMKEKGDIPEGYSVSREKKERFSLILESASTNQTSMYLCASSFAAYEQYFGPGTRLTVT.

This clone occurred many times. The V call is TRBV6-1, the J call TRBJ2-1; no firm D call. V lost 5 bases and J lost 8, with 13 bases in between. The CDR3 has 13 residues. Germline CDR1 and CDR2: MNHNS and SASEGT. The CDR3 here is CASSYAVLDEQFF. DNA of the CDR3: TGTGCCAGCAGTTATGCGGTTTTGGATGAGCAGTTCTTC.

The table lists this clone with many counts. The chain combines TRBV24-1 with TRBJ2-3, with 7 positions matching TRBD2. CDR1 KGHDR and CDR2 SFDVKD come from the germline V gene. The CDR3 runs to 15 residues. V lost 3 bases and J lost 2; bases outside the gene matches: 4. In DNA form, the CDR3 reads TGTGCCACCAGTGATACGCGGGAGAACACAGATACGCAGTATTTT. This codes for CATSDTRENTDTQYF.

J is TRBJ2-6 and V is TRBV27; D uncertain. This CDR3 contains 15 residues. V was cut by 3 bases and J by 0 bases, with 6 bases left in between. The germline V gene encodes CDR1 MNHEY and CDR2 SMNVEV (reference sequence). The CDR3: CASSFLSSGANVLTF. CDR3 DNA sequence: TGTGCCAGCAGTTTCCTTTCCTCTGGGGCCAACGTCCTGACTTTC.

This clone was counted many times. The rearrangement links TRBV20-1 to TRBJ1-6, with 7 bases aligning to TRBD1. CDR3 size: 14 residues. CDR1 and CDR2 (germline): DFQATT, SNEGSKA (reference sequence). The V gene end was trimmed by 6 bases and the J gene end by 4 bases; junction bases not matched to a gene: 6. In nucleotides, the CDR3 is TGCAGTGCCGGACAGACAGGGTATAATTCACCCCTCCACTTT. It codes for CSAGQTGYNSPLHF.

At least ten counts were recorded for this clone. Other DNA sequences in the sample encode the same CDR3. The CDR3: CASSFRRATDTEAFF. As DNA, the CDR3 is TGTGCCAGCAGTTTCCGTAGGGCTACGGACACTGAAGCTTTCTTT. This chain connects TRBV27 to TRBJ1-1; D gene ambiguous. The CDR3 has 15 residues. V was trimmed by 3 bases and J by 3 bases, leaving 14 bases between them. CDR1 MNHEY and CDR2 SMNVEV come from the germline V gene (reference sequence).

The V and J genes are TRBV14 and TRBJ2-1; 12 bases align to TRBD2. The length of the CDR3 is 16 residues. Trimming cost V 1 base and J 3 bases; bases outside gene matches: 1. Looked up from germline, CDR1 is SGHDN and CDR2 is FVKESK. The CDR3 nucleotides read TGTGCCAGCAGCCAAGTGGGACTAGCGGGCTACAATGAGCAGTTCTTC. As protein: CASSQVGLAGYNEQFF.

Concerning this clone itself: Given a much more abundant clone one base away, this may be a read error. Other DNA sequences in the sample encode the same CDR3. This chain links TRBV5-6 with TRBJ2-7; D is possibly TRBD2 (5 bases). The CDR3 consists of 14 residues. CDR1 is SGHDT and CDR2 is YYEEEE in the germline V gene. Trimming shortened V by 4 bases and J by 3 bases, and 14 bases separated the two germline ends. CDR3 nucleotides: TGTGCCAGCAGCCCAGCTGGTGGGAGCTACGAGCAGTACTTC. As protein: CASSPAGGSYEQYF.

This clone was counted at least ten times. V usage is TRBV30 and J usage is TRBJ2-7; D uncertain. Trimming stripped 3 bases from V and 2 bases from J, with 14 bases between. The CDR3 extends over 14 amino acids. Germline CDR1 GTSNPN, CDR2 SVGIG (reference sequence). CDR3 region: CAWSAFPTTYEQYF. The CDR3 DNA reads TGTGCCTGGAGCGCGTTCCCGACAACCTACGAGCAGTACTTC.

This clone was observed many times. The chain joins TRBV20-1 to TRBJ1-1; no clear D. There are 13 residues in the CDR3. V was clipped by 5 bases and J by 0 bases, with 10 bases between them. CDR1 DFQATT and CDR2 SNEGSKA come from the germline V gene (reference sequence). The CDR3 loop reads CSAFPTVNTEAFF. The CDR3 nucleotides are TGCAGTGCTTTTCCGACGGTGAACACTGAAGCTTTCTTT.

This clone was seen at least ten times. V gene TRBV20-1 combines with J gene TRBJ2-7, with 11 bases fitting TRBD1. CDR3 size: 15 residues. Germline CDR1 DFQATT, CDR2 SNEGSKA (reference sequence). V was clipped by 3 bases and J by 5 bases; unmatched bases: 9. DNA of the CDR3: TGCAGTGCTAGGCTTGGGACAGGGGGAGGCCACGAGCAGTACTTC. Residues: CSARLGTGGGHEQYF.